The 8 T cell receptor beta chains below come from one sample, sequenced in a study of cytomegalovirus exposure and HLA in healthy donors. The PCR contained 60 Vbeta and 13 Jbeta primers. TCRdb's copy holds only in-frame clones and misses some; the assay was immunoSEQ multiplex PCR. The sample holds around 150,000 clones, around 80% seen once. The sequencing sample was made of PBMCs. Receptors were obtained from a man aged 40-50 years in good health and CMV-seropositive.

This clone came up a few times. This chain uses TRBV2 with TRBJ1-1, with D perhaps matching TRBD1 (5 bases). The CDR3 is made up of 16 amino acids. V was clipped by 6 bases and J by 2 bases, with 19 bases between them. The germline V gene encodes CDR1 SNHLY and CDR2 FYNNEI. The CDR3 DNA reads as TGTGCCAGCAGCCGTACGGGGGGGATGACCAACACTGAAGCTTTCTTT. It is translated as CASSRTGGMTNTEAFF.

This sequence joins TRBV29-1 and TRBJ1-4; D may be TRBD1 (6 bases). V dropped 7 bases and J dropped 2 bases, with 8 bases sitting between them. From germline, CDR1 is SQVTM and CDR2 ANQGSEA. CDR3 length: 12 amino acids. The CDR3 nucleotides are TGCAGCGGACAGGTGACTAATGAAAAACTGTTTTTT. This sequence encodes CSGQVTNEKLFF.

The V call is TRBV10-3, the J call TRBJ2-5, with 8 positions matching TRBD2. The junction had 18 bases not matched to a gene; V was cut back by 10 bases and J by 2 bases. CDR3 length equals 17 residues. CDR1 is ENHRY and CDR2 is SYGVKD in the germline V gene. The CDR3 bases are TGTGCCACTCATCAGTCCCTTATTGCGGGAGGTCAAGAGACCCAGTACTTC. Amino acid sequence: CATHQSLIAGGQETQYF.

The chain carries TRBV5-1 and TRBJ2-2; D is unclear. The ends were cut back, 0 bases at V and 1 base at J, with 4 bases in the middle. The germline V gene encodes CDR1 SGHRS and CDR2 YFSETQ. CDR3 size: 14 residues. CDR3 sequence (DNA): TGCGCCAGCAGCTTGGACAAGAACACCGGGGAGCTGTTTTTT. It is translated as CASSLDKNTGELFF.

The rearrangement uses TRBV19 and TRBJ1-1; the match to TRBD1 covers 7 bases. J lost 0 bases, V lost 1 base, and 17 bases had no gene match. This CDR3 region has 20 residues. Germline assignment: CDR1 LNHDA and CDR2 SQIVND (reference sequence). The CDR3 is CASSIGQGFFLTPMNTEAFF. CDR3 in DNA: TGTGCCAGTAGTATAGGACAGGGTTTTTTCCTTACTCCCATGAACACTGAAGCTTTCTTT.

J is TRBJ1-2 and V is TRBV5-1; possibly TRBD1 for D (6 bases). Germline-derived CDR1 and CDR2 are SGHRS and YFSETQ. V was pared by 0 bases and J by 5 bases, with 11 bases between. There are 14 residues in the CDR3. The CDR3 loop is CASSLDREAYGYTF. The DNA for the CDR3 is TGCGCCAGCAGCTTGGACAGGGAAGCGTATGGCTACACCTTC.

CDR3 in amino acids: CASSLLGAAGNTIYF. For the CDR3, the DNA is TGTGCCAGCAGCTTACTGGGGGCGGCTGGAAACACCATATATTTT. The chain links TRBV5-4 to TRBJ1-3; the D gene is possibly TRBD1 (6 bases). The CDR3 is made up of 15 amino acids. V shed 2 bases and J shed 2 bases, with 11 bases lying between them. CDR1 is SGHNT and CDR2 is YYREEE in the germline V gene (reference sequence).

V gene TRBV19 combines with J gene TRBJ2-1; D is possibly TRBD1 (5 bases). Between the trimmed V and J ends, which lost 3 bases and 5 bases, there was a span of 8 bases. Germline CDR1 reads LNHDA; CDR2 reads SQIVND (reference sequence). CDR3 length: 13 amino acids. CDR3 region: CASSIDSNNEQFF. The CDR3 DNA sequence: TGTGCCAGTAGTATCGACAGTAACAATGAGCAGTTCTTC.